This TCR beta chain derives from a study of beta chain features in type 1 diabetes. Study overall: Patient and healthy donor groups were alike in age, gender and cell yields.

Whole-study findings and limits: All four CD4+ subsets from Type 1 diabetes patients carried moderately but significantly shorter TCRB CDR3s. Although PCR might favor shorter templates, it would do so equally in patients and controls.

Central memory, naive, regulatory and stem cell-like memory CD4+ cells were sorted by CD45RO/CCR7/CD25/CD127/CD95/CD27. A remark on this clone: Its target is unknown.

The germline CDR1 and CDR2 sequences are SGDLS and YYNGEE. V lost 3 bases and J lost 5, with 9 bases in between. The CDR3 sequence is 14 residues long. The authors reverse transcribed all of the isolated RNA, so sequencing captured expressed TCRB transcripts. Clones were sequenced by immunoSEQ multiplex PCR, and TCRdb holds only the in-frame ones, with some missing. Among about 660,000 clones listed, over 13% were seen once. The sequence was collected from a man aged 18 to 29 with type 1 diabetes. This chain links TRBV9 with TRBJ1-6; D is possibly TRBD1 (5 bases). Sequencing was done on a sample of naive CD4+ T cells from blood. In nucleotides, the CDR3 is TGTGCCAGCAGCGCGGGACGGAATAATTCACCCCTCCACTTT. Its translation: CASSAGRNNSPLHF.